The next 11 T cell receptor beta chains were all read from a single sample in a study of immune evolution from preneoplasia to lung adenocarcinoma. TCRdb's table, derived via immunoSEQ multiplex PCR, lists solely in-frame clones and lacks some. The data hold about 4,000 clones, with roughly 80% observed a single time. The sequencing input was FFPE adjacent normal lung tissue. The source of these receptors is an older person with lung adenocarcinoma.

The V gene is TRBV7-3, the J gene TRBJ2-2; TRBD1 is a possible D gene (5 bases). With 4 bases removed from V and 7 bases from J, the gap between germline ends came to 10 bases. Germline loops: CDR1 SGHTA, CDR2 FQGTGA. The CDR3 runs to 13 residues. The CDR3 DNA reads as TGTGCCAGCAGCTCGACAGTCAGCGGGGAGCTGTTTTTT. Its translation: CASSSTVSGELFF.

There are a few counts of this clone. V gene TRBV4-1 combines with J gene TRBJ2-3; a weak D match, TRBD2 (6 bases). CDR3 size: 15 residues. Germline-derived CDR1 and CDR2 are MGHRA and YSYEKL. V dropped 0 bases and J dropped 4 bases, with 11 bases sitting between them. CDR3 nucleotide sequence: TGCGCCAGCAGCCAAGAAGGGAGCGGGCCAGATACGCAGTATTTT. Translated, it gives CASSQEGSGPDTQYF.

J is TRBJ2-5 and V is TRBV9; 8 bases fit TRBD2. Germline trimming cut 7 bases from V and 1 base from J; bases unmatched to any gene: 15. Germline lookup yields CDR1 SGDLS and CDR2 YYNGEE. There are 17 residues in the CDR3. The CDR3 protein is CASASGLPGGAQETQYF. CDR3 nucleotide sequence: TGTGCCAGCGCTTCCGGGTTACCGGGGGGGGCCCAAGAGACCCAGTACTTC.

V gene TRBV10-3 combines with J gene TRBJ2-1, with 8 bases fitting TRBD2. The junction had 12 bases not matched to a gene; V was cut back by 3 bases and J by 5 bases. CDR1 is ENHRY and CDR2 is SYGVKD in the germline V gene. The CDR3 consists of 17 residues. CDR3 region: CAISDRASGLRDNEQFF. DNA for the CDR3: TGTGCCATCAGTGATAGGGCTAGCGGGCTCAGGGACAATGAGCAGTTCTTC.

The V call is TRBV5-1, the J call TRBJ2-5, with D unclear. Germline values: CDR1 SGHRS, CDR2 YFSETQ. The CDR3 covers 13 residues. Trimming took off 0 bases at V and 5 bases at J, with 8 bases between the two ends. The DNA of the CDR3 is TGCGCCAGCAGCTTGGCCGTTGAGGAGACCCAGTACTTC. Its protein is CASSLAVEETQYF.

Comment on this clone: This same CDR3 is encoded by further DNA sequences in the sample. The chain has TRBV7-9 and TRBJ2-5; D gene unclear. Germline V lookup: CDR1 SEHNR, CDR2 FQNEAQ (reference sequence). V was pared by 1 base and J by 5 bases, with 5 bases between. This CDR3 spans 12 amino acids. CDR3 nucleotides: TGTGCCAGCAGCTTAGAATCGGAGACCCAGTACTTC. This gives the protein CASSLESETQYF.

This clone was counted a single time. The CDR3 DNA reads as TGTGCCAGCAGCTTAGTGCCCGCGGAGGCCGGGGAGCTGTTTTTT. This sequence encodes CASSLVPAEAGELFF. The chain carries TRBV7-9 and TRBJ2-2; TRBD2 is a possible D gene (5 bases). Trimming stripped 1 base from V and 6 bases from J, with 12 bases between. This CDR3 is 15 amino acids long. Germline V gene lookup returns CDR1 SEHNR and CDR2 FQNEAQ (reference sequence).

This chain connects TRBV27 to TRBJ2-3; 7 bases are a match to TRBD1. This CDR3 has 15 amino acids. Trimming took 5 bases from V and 4 from J; bases not matched to a gene: 9. Germline loops: CDR1 MNHEY, CDR2 SMNVEV (reference sequence). In nucleotides, the CDR3 is TGTGCCAGCAGTGACGGGACAGTGGGGGCAGATACGCAGTATTTT. It codes for CASSDGTVGADTQYF.

CDR3 protein: CASGVDSNQPQHF. CDR3 in DNA: TGTGCCTCGGGAGTAGATAGCAATCAGCCCCAGCATTTT. This sequence joins TRBV30 and TRBJ1-5; D remains ambiguous. Germline CDR1 GTSNPN, CDR2 SVGIG (reference sequence). V was clipped by 7 bases and J by 0 bases, with 10 bases between them. The CDR3 length is 13 residues.

This sequence joins TRBV2 and TRBJ2-5; 7 bases line up with TRBD2. V lost 6 bases to trimming and J lost 5 bases; unmatched junction nucleotides: 0. Germline assignment: CDR1 SNHLY and CDR2 FYNNEI. The CDR3 sequence is 11 residues long. CDR3 in amino acids: CASRGGETQYF. In nucleotides, the CDR3 is TGTGCCAGCAGGGGGGGGGAGACCCAGTACTTC.

The chain carries TRBV13 and TRBJ1-1, with 8 bases matching TRBD1. The germline gives CDR1 PRHDT, CDR2 FYEKMQ (reference sequence). CDR3 length: 17 residues. The trim removed 2 bases at V and 0 bases at J, leaving 8 bases unmatched. Here the CDR3 DNA reads TGTGCCAGCAGCTTATACGGGGGGACAGGAATGAACACTGAAGCTTTCTTT. Encoded protein: CASSLYGGTGMNTEAFF.